These 13 T cell receptor beta chains share one sample of origin, sequenced in a study of CD8 T cells in ankylosing spondylitis. In TCRdb, the 5' RACE reads were re-called with MiXCR into one record per CDR3 protein. The data hold about 88,000 distinct CDR3 sequences, with around 26% observed a single time. The sequenced sample was blood, either unsorted or a sorted T cell fraction (not recorded which). The receptors stem from a male donor with ankylosing spondylitis or in good health (not recorded which).

The chain couples TRBV5-1 to TRBJ2-2; 7 positions agree with TRBD2. Germline lookup yields CDR1 SGHRS and CDR2 YFSETQ. CDR3 length equals 16 residues. J gave up 0 bases and V 1 base, and 3 bases lay outside the gene matches. The CDR3 DNA sequence: TGCGCCAGCAGCTTGTCTAGCGGTACGAACACCGGGGAGCTGTTTTTT. This codes for CASSLSSGTNTGELFF. Full variable domain (outside the CDR3, taken from reference TRBV5-1 and TRBJ2-2): KAGVTQTPRYLIKTRGQQVTLSCSPISGHRSVSWYQQTPGQGLQFLFEYFSETQRNKGNFPGRFSGRQFSNSRSEMNVSTLELGDSALYLCASSLSSGTNTGELFFGEGSRLTVL.

This rearrangement joins TRBV10-3 to TRBJ2-3, with 14 bases matching TRBD2. CDR1 and CDR2 (germline): ENHRY, SYGVKD. The CDR3 is made up of 16 amino acids. V shed 5 bases and J 4 bases; nucleotides not matched to a gene: 5. For the CDR3, the DNA is TGTGCCATCAGTCGGACTAGCGGGAGGTCCTCAGATACGCAGTATTTT. Its protein product is CAISRTSGRSSDTQYF.

This clonotype was counted a few times. V gene TRBV5-1 combines with J gene TRBJ1-2; a weak D match, TRBD1 (5 bases). V dropped 0 bases and J dropped 0 bases, with 6 bases sitting between them. The CDR3 spans 14 residues. From germline, CDR1 is SGHRS and CDR2 YFSETQ. CDR3 DNA: TGCGCCAGCAGCTTGGGGGACCCTAACTATGGCTACACCTTC. This sequence encodes CASSLGDPNYGYTF.

This sequence joins TRBV20-1 and TRBJ2-5; D is uncertain. Germline CDR1 and CDR2: DFQATT and SNEGSKA (reference sequence). Trimming removed 7 bases from V and 2 bases from J, with 14 bases in between. The CDR3 sequence is 13 residues long. The CDR3, as DNA: TGCAGTGGACGGAAGAACAATCAAGAGACCCAGTACTTC. It is translated as CSGRKNNQETQYF.

This clonotype appeared a few times. The chain recombines TRBV6-2 or TRBV6-3 with TRBJ1-1, with D unresolved. CDR3 size: 12 residues. V dropped 4 bases and J dropped 5 bases, with 8 bases sitting between them. Germline V lookup: CDR1 MNHEY, CDR2 SVGEGT. This CDR3 reads CASSFVETEAFF. The CDR3 DNA follows: TGTGCCAGCAGTTTTGTGGAAACTGAAGCTTTCTTT.

This clonotype has a handful of counts. In DNA, the CDR3 is TGCAGCGTTGTTCGGGAAAAGACCTACGAGCAGTACTTC. As protein: CSVVREKTYEQYF. The rearrangement uses TRBV29-1 and TRBJ2-7; a weak D match, TRBD2 (5 bases). The length of the CDR3 is 13 residues. Germline V lookup: CDR1 SQVTM, CDR2 ANQGSEA. The V end lost 4 bases, the J end lost 2 bases, and 12 bases lay between the germline ends.

This clonotype has a count of ten or more. This CDR3 reads CASSQGGGRSYNEQFF. The CDR3 DNA follows: TGCGCCAGCAGCCAAGGGGGAGGCCGCTCCTACAATGAGCAGTTCTTC. The V call is TRBV4-1, the J call TRBJ2-1; tentatively, D is TRBD2 (6 bases). Germline CDR1 MGHRA, CDR2 YSYEKL. The length of the CDR3 is 16 residues. The V end was cut by 1 base, the J end by 0 bases, with 10 bases between.

The V gene is TRBV13, the J gene TRBJ2-1; D might be TRBD2 (6 bases). V lost 1 base and J 0 bases, leaving 7 bases between the germline ends. CDR3 length: 15 residues. Germline values: CDR1 PRHDT, CDR2 FYEKMQ (reference sequence). The CDR3 is CASSLDGGSYNEQFF. CDR3 DNA sequence: TGTGCCAGCAGCTTAGACGGGGGCTCCTACAATGAGCAGTTCTTC.

The chain carries TRBV5-1 and TRBJ2-7; a weak D match, TRBD2 (6 bases). Looked up from germline, CDR1 is SGHRS and CDR2 is YFSETQ. The CDR3 has 14 amino acids. Trimming cost V 5 bases and J 0 bases, with 12 bases left between them. The CDR3 here is CASRTSGLSYEQYF. In DNA, the CDR3 is TGCGCCAGCAGGACGAGCGGGCTCTCCTACGAGCAGTACTTC. Full variable domain (outside the CDR3, taken from reference TRBV5-1 and TRBJ2-7): KAGVTQTPRYLIKTRGQQVTLSCSPISGHRSVSWYQQTPGQGLQFLFEYFSETQRNKGNFPGRFSGRQFSNSRSEMNVSTLELGDSALYLCASRTSGLSYEQYFGPGTRLTVT.

This clonotype was seen more than once but under ten times. CDR3: CASSATGGAKNIQYF. For the CDR3, the DNA is TGCGCCAGCAGTGCTACGGGGGGGGCCAAAAACATTCAGTACTTC. This chain joins TRBV5-1 and TRBJ2-4, with 8 bases that match TRBD2. There are 15 residues in the CDR3. Germline CDR1 is SGHRS and CDR2 is YFSETQ. The J segment lost 1 base and the V segment lost 5 bases, leaving 5 bases of the junction unmatched.

There are many counts of this clonotype. This chain links TRBV5-1 with TRBJ2-1; no clear D. Trimming pared 3 bases from V and 9 bases from J, leaving 10 bases between. Germline V gene sequence: CDR1 SGHRS, CDR2 YFSETQ. This CDR3 is built from 12 residues. CDR3 protein: CASSWTSSEQFF. In DNA form, the CDR3 reads TGCGCCAGCAGCTGGACGAGTAGTGAGCAGTTCTTC.

This chain connects TRBV3-1 to TRBJ1-1; D may be TRBD1 (5 bases). Trimming took off 4 bases at V and 2 bases at J, with 14 bases between the two ends. Per the germline V gene, CDR1 is LGHDT and CDR2 is YNNKEL (reference sequence). The CDR3 totals 15 residues. CDR3 bases: TGTGCCAGCAGCCCAAGGGGAGGGGTAAACACTGAAGCTTTCTTT. It codes for CASSPRGGVNTEAFF.

This clonotype was counted a few times. The chain's CDR3 is CASSHDRSRPTQYF. In DNA, the CDR3 is TGTGCCAGCAGTCATGACAGGAGTCGGCCTACGCAGTATTTT. The gene calls are TRBV7-6 and TRBJ2-3; D might be TRBD1 (6 bases). V dropped 6 bases and J dropped 8 bases, with 18 bases sitting between them. CDR1 and CDR2 (germline): SGHVS, FNYEAQ. This CDR3 is 14 amino acids long. The variable domain in full, completed from reference TRBV7-6 and TRBJ2-3, reads GAGVSQSPRYKVTKRGQDVALRCDPISGHVSLYWYRQALGQGPEFLTYFNYEAQQDKSGLPNDRFSAERPEGSISTLTIQRTEQRDSAMYRCASSHDRSRPTQYFGPGTRLTVL.